The 2 T cell receptor beta chains reported below all come from one sample, sequenced in a study of shared clonotypes between healthy human individuals. Repertoires were generated with immunoSEQ multiplex PCR, while TCRdb's copy carries only in-frame clones and drops some. The table records 450,000 to 500,000 clones, roughly 80% of them present only once. Sample: PBMCs. These receptors came from a woman aged 40 to 50 in good health. Some clones in this sample may be carry-over from other donors' samples.

This rearrangement joins TRBV4-1 to TRBJ2-5; 9 positions agree with TRBD1. With 3 bases clipped from V and 3 bases from J, the junction kept 2 bases outside the gene matches. CDR1 is MGHRA, CDR2 YSYEKL, per germline. The CDR3 runs 14 residues. CDR3: CASSQGDREETQYF. CDR3 DNA: TGCGCCAGCAGCCAGGGGGACAGGGAAGAGACCCAGTACTTC.

This clone was detected only once. The chain employs TRBV5-1 and TRBJ2-1; no clear D. The V gene lost 0 bases and the J gene lost 5 bases, with 6 bases spanning the gap. The CDR3 totals 13 residues. Germline CDR1 SGHRS, CDR2 YFSETQ. The chain's CDR3 is CASSLAQDNEQFF. As DNA, the CDR3 is TGCGCCAGCAGCTTGGCCCAGGACAATGAGCAGTTCTTC.